The clone carrying this T cell receptor (delta chain) is deemed medium-sized. A read error is possible here, since a much larger clone lies one base away. At the DNA level, this CDR3 is encoded by other sequences in the same sample as well. J gave up 5 bases and V 3 bases, and 3 bases lay outside the gene matches. Germline-derived CDR1 and CDR2 are GEAIGNYY and EKD. There are 15 residues in the CDR3. TCRdb called clones anew from the reads with CATT. The sample carries several thousand delta-chain clones, 3% to 4% recorded once. The data are from a study of gamma-delta chains in newborns, infants, children. About the research overall: Microbial exposure reportedly drives polyclonal innate γδ T cell expansion after birth.

This sequence originates from a child who was a newborn, infant or young child, either healthy, febrile or measles-vaccinated (not recorded which). What was sequenced was blood. This chain uses TRDV2 with TRDJ2; TRDD3 matches 12 bases. DNA of the CDR3: TGTGCCTGTGACGTACTGGGGGATACAACAGCACAACTCTTCTTT. Translated, it gives CACDVLGDTTAQLFF.